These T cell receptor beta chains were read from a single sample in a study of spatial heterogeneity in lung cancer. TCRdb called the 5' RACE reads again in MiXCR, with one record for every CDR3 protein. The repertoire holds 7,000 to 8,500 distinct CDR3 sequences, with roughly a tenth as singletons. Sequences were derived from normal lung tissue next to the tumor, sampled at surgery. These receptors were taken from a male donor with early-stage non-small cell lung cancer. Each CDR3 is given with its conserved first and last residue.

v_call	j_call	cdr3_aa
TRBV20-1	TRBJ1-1	CSARARTGNTEAFF
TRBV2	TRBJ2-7	CASSESSIATYEQYF
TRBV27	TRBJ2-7	CASSLSLVGRAQEQYF
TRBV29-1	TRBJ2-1	CSGGGGGVNNEQFF
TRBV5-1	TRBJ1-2	CASSLDRGNGYTF
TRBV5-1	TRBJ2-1	CASSLEAGGLNEQFF
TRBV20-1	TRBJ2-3	CSAIARALDTDTQYF
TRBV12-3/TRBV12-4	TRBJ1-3	CASSLYPRTGNTIYF
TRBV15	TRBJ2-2	CATRVGGLTGELFF
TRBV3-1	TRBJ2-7	CASSQGLYEQYF
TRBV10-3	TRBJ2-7	CAISEPGTNYEQYF
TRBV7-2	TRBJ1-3	CASSLIQGSTIYF
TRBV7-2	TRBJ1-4	CASSFKGREKLFF
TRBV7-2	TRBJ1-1	CASSRGLDREAFF
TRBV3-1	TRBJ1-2	CASSQEGGTYYGYTF
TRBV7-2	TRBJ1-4	CASSLGALGDEKLFF
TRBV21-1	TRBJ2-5	CASSNLGETQYF
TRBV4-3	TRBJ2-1	CASSQDKQSSYNEQFF
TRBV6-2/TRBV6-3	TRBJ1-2	CASSYSTRGAAQSNYGYTF
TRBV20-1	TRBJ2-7	CSALSPGQLTEQYF
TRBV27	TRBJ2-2	CASSSKHQGYFTDANTGELFF
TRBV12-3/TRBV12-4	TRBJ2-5	CASSQLDAIQETQYF
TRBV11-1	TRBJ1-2	CASSSQGQDLYGYTF
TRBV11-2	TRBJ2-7	CASSLPPPLAGSSYEQYF
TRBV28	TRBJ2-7	CASTRDRGFTYEQYF
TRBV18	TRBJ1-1	CASSRVPGSEAFF
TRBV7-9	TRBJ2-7	CASSLGQGAYEQYF
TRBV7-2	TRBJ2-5	CASSPGLAQETQYF
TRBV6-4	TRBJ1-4	CASSDLGQGGTNEKLFF
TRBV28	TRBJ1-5	CASSLSIGAIQPQHF
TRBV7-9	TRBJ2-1	CASSLAVRDEQFF
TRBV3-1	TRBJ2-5	CASSLGGLAGSQGETQYF
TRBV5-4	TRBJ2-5	CASSSGTEDKETQYF
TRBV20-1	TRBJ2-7	CSASPPGTSPYEQYF
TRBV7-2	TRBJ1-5	CASSQGTLSNQPQHF
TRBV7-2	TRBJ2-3	CASSPGQYTDTQYF
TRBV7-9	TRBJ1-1	CASSVGVLLNTEAFF
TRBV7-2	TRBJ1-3	CASSLAVGLSGNTIYF
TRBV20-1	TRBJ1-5	CSAVGLQGGSNQPQHF
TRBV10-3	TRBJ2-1	CAISALTSGPGDEQFF
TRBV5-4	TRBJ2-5	CASSQGIAPQQETQYF
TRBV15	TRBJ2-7	CATSVGTGGWYEQYF
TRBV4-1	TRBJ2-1	CASSQDRTGYNEQFF
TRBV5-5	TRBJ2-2	CASSAGLEQNTGELFF
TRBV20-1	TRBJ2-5	CSARQQGRETQYF
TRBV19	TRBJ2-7	CASSSAPDIYEQYF
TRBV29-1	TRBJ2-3	CSVGGTGLADTQYF
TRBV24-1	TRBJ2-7	CATSDPKRGSEQYF
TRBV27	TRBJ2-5	CASSPGQGGVRETQYF
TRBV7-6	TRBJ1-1	CASSFDQHGGTEAFF
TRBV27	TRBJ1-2	CASSLAFRAGGNYGYTF
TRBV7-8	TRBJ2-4	CASSFGGKNIQYF
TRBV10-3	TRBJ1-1	CAISESKGTPDLGEAFF
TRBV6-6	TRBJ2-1	CASSYLAGGSGEQFF
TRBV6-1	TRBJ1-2	CASSEAFTATNYGYTF
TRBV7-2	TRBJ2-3	CASSLSGRMASDTQYF
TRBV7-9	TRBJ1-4	CASSLVPDRNEKLFF
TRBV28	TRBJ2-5	CASSFRQDQETQYF
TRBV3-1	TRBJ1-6	CASSQGTGDSPLHF
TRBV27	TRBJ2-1	CASSSQTFNEQFF